This entry lists 20 T cell receptor beta chains sequenced from one sample in a study of CXCR3-negative and CXCR3-positive naive CD8 T cells. UMI labels and 5' RACE were used to prepare the TRB cDNA libraries. TCRdb re-analyzed the 5' RACE reads; it lists each CDR3 protein once, without DNA. The clone table shows about 66,000 distinct CDR3 sequences, with the ten largest holding around 4%. The sequencing sample was made of naive CXCR3- CD8+ T cells from blood. Subset of the sample: CD45RO-CCR7+CD27+CD95- naive CD8+ T cells lacking CXCR3 (TNR3-). All receptors come from a human donor in good health. Some clones in this sample may be carry-over from other donors' samples.

The chain recombines TRBV29-1 with TRBJ2-5; TCRdb's D call of TRBD1 is untestable without DNA. Germline V CDR1 and CDR2: SQVTM, ANQGSEA. The CDR3 totals 14 residues. The CDR3 sequence: CSVERTNMGETQYF.

The chain uses TRBV29-1 and TRBJ1-2; checking the TCRdb D call of TRBD1 is not possible without DNA. Germline CDR1 is SQVTM and CDR2 is ANQGSEA. This CDR3 region has 14 residues. CDR3 residues: CSVDFGTALYGYTF.

The V gene is TRBV20-1, the J gene TRBJ2-7; lacking DNA, the TRBD1 call made by TCRdb goes unchecked. Germline CDR1 DFQATT, CDR2 SNEGSKA (reference sequence). This CDR3 region has 18 residues. Here the CDR3 reads CSARDWGLAGGEAYEQYF.

The CDR3 region is CSARAIAGGRYEQFF. The chain uses TRBV20-1 and TRBJ2-1; TCRdb designates TRBD2, a call that cannot be tested without DNA. The CDR3 length is 15 residues. Germline V lookup: CDR1 DFQATT, CDR2 SNEGSKA (reference sequence).

The gene calls are TRBV20-1 and TRBJ2-1; without DNA, the TCRdb call of TRBD1 cannot be checked. This CDR3 is 14 amino acids long. CDR1 is DFQATT, CDR2 SNEGSKA, per germline (reference sequence). CDR3 protein: CSSLEARGYNEQFF.

The chain is built from TRBV5-6 and TRBJ2-7. CDR1 and CDR2 (germline): SGHDT, YYEEEE. The CDR3 totals 14 residues. CDR3 region: CASSLAPTSYEQYF.

This rearrangement joins TRBV29-1 to TRBJ2-7; TCRdb lists TRBD2, though no DNA is available to test this call. This CDR3 contains 14 residues. From germline, CDR1 is SQVTM and CDR2 ANQGSEA. CDR3 protein: CSVAPGTSEAEQYF.

This chain links TRBV7-9 with TRBJ2-2. This CDR3 comprises 14 residues. The germline V gene has CDR1 SEHNR and CDR2 FQNEAQ (reference sequence). CDR3 loop: CGSSNRENTGELFF.

This chain connects TRBV6-2 or TRBV6-3 to TRBJ1-1; TCRdb reports TRBD1, a call that lacks DNA to check it against. CDR1 and CDR2 (germline): MNHEY, SVGEGT. The CDR3 covers 17 residues. The CDR3 here is CASSDRGQGLLDTEAFF.

This chain connects TRBV5-1 to TRBJ1-1; no DNA is available, so the TRBD1 call from TCRdb remains unchecked. CDR1 and CDR2 (germline): SGHRS, YFSETQ. The CDR3 sequence is 14 residues long. This CDR3 is CASSRDRENTEAFF.

The J gene is TRBJ2-3, the V gene TRBV15. CDR3 length: 15 amino acids. Germline-derived CDR1 and CDR2 are LNHNV and YYDKDF (reference sequence). The CDR3 is CATSRGSPESDTQYF.

V is TRBV6-5 and J is TRBJ2-3. The CDR3 sequence is 16 residues long. Germline assignment: CDR1 MNHEY and CDR2 SVGAGI. The CDR3 is CASSYGSGLGRDTQYF.

The rearrangement uses TRBV12-3 or TRBV12-4 and TRBJ2-1; as DNA is missing, the TRBD1 call by TCRdb cannot be tested. The CDR3 is 17 amino acids. The CDR3 region is CASSLTTGGYSYNEQFF.

CDR3 amino acids: CASSLEGTSYNEQFF. The chain combines TRBV28 with TRBJ2-1. CDR3 length: 15 residues. Per germline, CDR1 MDHEN and CDR2 SYDVKM.

The chain couples TRBV20-1 to TRBJ2-7; TCRdb names TRBD2, which stays unverified in the absence of DNA. The CDR3 loop spans 15 amino acids. Germline CDR1 is DFQATT and CDR2 is SNEGSKA (reference sequence). CDR3 in amino acids: CSARELAGGSYEQYF.

This chain links TRBV7-2 with TRBJ1-1; the TCRdb D gene call, TRBD1, has no DNA to confirm it. CDR3 length: 12 residues. Germline CDR1 and CDR2: SGHTA and FQGNSA. This CDR3 reads CASSFQGREAFF.

The CDR3 here is CSVSGLAEMLSSTDTQYF. This chain joins TRBV29-1 and TRBJ2-3; the TRBD2 assignment by TCRdb is unverifiable without DNA. The CDR3 is 18 residues long. The germline gives CDR1 SQVTM, CDR2 ANQGSEA.

This sequence joins TRBV6-4 and TRBJ2-1; TCRdb's assignment of TRBD1 cannot be checked, as there is no DNA. Germline CDR1 and CDR2: MRHNA and SNTAGT. The CDR3 spans 16 residues. The CDR3 sequence: CASSDPRGAPWDEQFF.

The V and J genes are TRBV14 and TRBJ2-5. The germline V gene encodes CDR1 SGHDN and CDR2 FVKESK. The CDR3 has 12 amino acids. This chain's CDR3 is CASSQVDETQYF. Supplemented by reference TRBV14 and TRBJ2-5, the full variable domain reads EAGVTQFPSHSVIEKGQTVTLRCDPISGHDNLYWYRRVMGKEIKFLLHFVKESKQDESGMPNNRFLAERTGGTYSTLKVQPAELEDSGVYFCASSQVDETQYFGPGTRLLVL.

The chain has TRBV12-3 or TRBV12-4 and TRBJ1-2; TCRdb outputs TRBD1, but without DNA this stays unchecked. CDR3 length: 14 residues. The CDR3 here is CASTLLAGGDGYTF.